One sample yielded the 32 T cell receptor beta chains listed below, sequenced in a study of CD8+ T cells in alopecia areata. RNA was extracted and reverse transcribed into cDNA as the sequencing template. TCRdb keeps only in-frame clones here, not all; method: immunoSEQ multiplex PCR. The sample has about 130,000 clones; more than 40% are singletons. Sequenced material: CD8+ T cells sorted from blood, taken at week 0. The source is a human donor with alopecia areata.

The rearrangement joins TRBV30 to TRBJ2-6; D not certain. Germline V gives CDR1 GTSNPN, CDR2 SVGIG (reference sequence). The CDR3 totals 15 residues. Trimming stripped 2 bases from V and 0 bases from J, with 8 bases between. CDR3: CAWSIALSGANVLTF. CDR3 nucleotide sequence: TGTGCCTGGAGTATAGCCCTCTCTGGGGCCAACGTCCTGACTTTC.

This CDR3 reads CASSPGGQGREQYF. CDR3 nucleotides: TGTGCCAGCAGTCCAGGGGGACAGGGGAGAGAGCAGTACTTC. The V gene is TRBV27, the J gene TRBJ2-7, with 10 bases aligning to TRBD1. The V gene end was trimmed by 5 bases and the J gene end by 7 bases; junction bases not matched to a gene: 8. The V gene's germline CDR1 is MNHEY and CDR2 SMNVEV (reference sequence). There are 14 residues in the CDR3.

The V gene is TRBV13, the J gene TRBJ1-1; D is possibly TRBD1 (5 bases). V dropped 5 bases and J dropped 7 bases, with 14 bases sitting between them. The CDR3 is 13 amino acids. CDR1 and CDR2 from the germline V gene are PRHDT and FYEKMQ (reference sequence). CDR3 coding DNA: TGTGCCAGCAGCGCCGACAGTATTCGTGAAGCTTTCTTT. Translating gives CASSADSIREAFF.

Here the CDR3 reads CASSSGTSATGELFF. CDR3 sequence (DNA): TGCGCCAGCAGCTCGGGGACTAGCGCAACCGGGGAGCTGTTTTTT. The V and J genes are TRBV5-1 and TRBJ2-2; 10 nucleotides line up with TRBD2. The germline CDR1 and CDR2 sequences are SGHRS and YFSETQ. V lost 3 bases and J lost 5; bases outside the gene matches: 4. The CDR3 sequence is 15 residues long.

The CDR3 reads CASSTRTSGGARTQYF. The CDR3 DNA sequence: TGTGCCAGCAGCACCAGGACTAGCGGGGGGGCCCGCACGCAGTATTTT. The chain carries TRBV13 and TRBJ2-3; 15 nucleotides agree with TRBD2. The CDR3 is 16 amino acids. V dropped 5 bases and J dropped 9; count of bases not matched to a gene: 9. Germline loops: CDR1 PRHDT, CDR2 FYEKMQ (reference sequence).

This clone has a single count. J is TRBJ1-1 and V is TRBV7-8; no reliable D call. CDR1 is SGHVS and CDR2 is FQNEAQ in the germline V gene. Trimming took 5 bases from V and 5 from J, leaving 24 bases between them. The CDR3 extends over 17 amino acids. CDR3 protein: CASSPRRAGRGGTEAFF. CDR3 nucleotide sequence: TGTGCCAGCAGCCCCCGTAGGGCCGGGCGGGGTGGGACTGAAGCTTTCTTT. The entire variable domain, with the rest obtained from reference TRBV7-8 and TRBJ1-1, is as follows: GAGVSQSPRYKVAKRGQDVALRCDPISGHVSLFWYQQALGQGPEFLTYFQNEAQLDKSGLPSDRFFAERPEGSVSTLKIQRTQQEDSAVYLCASSPRRAGRGGTEAFFGQGTRLTVV.

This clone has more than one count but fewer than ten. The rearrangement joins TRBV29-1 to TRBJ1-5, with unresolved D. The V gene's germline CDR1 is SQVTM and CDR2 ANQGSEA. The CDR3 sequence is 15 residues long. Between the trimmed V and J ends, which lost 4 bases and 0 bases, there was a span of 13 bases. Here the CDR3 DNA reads TGCAGCGTTGTTTTCTCGGCAGATAGCAATCAGCCCCAGCATTTT. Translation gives CSVVFSADSNQPQHF.

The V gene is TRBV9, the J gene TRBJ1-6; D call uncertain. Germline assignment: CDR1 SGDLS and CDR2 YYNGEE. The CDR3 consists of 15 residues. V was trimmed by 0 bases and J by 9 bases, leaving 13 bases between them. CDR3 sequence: CASSVGLETGSPLHF. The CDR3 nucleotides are TGTGCCAGCAGCGTAGGACTTGAAACGGGTTCACCCCTCCACTTT.

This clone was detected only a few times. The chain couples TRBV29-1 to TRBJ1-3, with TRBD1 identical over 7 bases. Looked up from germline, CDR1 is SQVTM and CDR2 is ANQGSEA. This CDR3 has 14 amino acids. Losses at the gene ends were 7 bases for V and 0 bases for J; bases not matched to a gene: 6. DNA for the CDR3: TGCAGCGGGATAGGGGGCCGCTCTGGAAACACCATATATTTT. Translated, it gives CSGIGGRSGNTIYF.

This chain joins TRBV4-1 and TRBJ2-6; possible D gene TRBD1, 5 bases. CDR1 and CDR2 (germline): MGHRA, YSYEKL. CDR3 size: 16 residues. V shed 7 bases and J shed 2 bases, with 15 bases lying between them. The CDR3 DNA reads TGCGCCAGCACCGAAAGGTGGGGCGCTGGGGCCAACGTCCTGACTTTC. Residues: CASTERWGAGANVLTF.

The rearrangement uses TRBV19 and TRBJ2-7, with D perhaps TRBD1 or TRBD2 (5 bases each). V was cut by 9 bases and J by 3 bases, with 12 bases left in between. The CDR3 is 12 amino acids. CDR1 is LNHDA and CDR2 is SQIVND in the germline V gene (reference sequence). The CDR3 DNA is TGTGCCAGCAGGGACGGCTACTACGAGCAGTACTTC. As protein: CASRDGYYEQYF.

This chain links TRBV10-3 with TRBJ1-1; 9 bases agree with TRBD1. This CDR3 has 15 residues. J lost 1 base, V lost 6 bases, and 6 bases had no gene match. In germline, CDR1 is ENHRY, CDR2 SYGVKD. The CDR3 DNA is TGTGCCATCAGGACCGGGACAGGGCCGAACACTGAAGCTTTCTTT. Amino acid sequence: CAIRTGTGPNTEAFF.

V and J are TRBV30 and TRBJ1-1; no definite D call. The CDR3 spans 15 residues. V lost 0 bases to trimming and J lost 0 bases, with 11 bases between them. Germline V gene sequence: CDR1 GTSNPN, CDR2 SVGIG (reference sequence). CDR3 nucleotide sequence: TGTGCCTGGAGTGTGGGCAGCCTCATGAACACTGAAGCTTTCTTT. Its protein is CAWSVGSLMNTEAFF.

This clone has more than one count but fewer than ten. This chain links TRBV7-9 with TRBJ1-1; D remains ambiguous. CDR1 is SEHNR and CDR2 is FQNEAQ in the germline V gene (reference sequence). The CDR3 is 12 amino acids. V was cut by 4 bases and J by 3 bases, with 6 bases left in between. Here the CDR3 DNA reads TGTGCCAGCAGCTACGGGGACACTGAAGCTTTCTTT. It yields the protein CASSYGDTEAFF.

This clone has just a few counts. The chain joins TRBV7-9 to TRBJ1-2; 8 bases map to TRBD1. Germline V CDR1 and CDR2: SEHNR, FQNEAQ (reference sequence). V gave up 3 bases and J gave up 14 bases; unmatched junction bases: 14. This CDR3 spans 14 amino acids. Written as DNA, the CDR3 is TGTGCCAGCAGCTTGGACAGGGCCCCTCCCGTGAAAACCTTC. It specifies CASSLDRAPPVKTF.

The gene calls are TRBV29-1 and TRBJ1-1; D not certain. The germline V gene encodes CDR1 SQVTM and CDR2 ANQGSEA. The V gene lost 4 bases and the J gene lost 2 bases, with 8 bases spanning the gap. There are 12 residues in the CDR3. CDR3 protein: CSVVGYNTEAFF. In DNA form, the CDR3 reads TGCAGCGTTGTCGGATACAACACTGAAGCTTTCTTT.

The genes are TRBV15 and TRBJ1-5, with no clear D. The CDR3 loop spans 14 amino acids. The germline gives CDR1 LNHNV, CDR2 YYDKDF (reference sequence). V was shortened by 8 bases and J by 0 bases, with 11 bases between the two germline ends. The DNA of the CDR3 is TGTGCCACCGCGGGAGGGATTAGCAATCAGCCCCAGCATTTT. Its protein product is CATAGGISNQPQHF.

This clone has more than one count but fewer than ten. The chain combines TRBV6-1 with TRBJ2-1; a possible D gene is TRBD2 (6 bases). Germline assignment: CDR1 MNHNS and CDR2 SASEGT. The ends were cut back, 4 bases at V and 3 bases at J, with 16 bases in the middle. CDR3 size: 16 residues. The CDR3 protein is CASSVTGETVYNEQFF. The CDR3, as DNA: TGTGCCAGCAGTGTAACGGGAGAAACGGTCTACAATGAGCAGTTCTTC.

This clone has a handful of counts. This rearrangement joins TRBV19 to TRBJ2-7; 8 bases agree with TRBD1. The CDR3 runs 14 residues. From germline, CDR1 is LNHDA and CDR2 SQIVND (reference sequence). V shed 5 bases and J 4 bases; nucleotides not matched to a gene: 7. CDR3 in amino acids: CASSLQGQGYEQYF. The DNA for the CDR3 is TGTGCCAGTAGTCTGCAAGGACAGGGTTACGAGCAGTACTTC.

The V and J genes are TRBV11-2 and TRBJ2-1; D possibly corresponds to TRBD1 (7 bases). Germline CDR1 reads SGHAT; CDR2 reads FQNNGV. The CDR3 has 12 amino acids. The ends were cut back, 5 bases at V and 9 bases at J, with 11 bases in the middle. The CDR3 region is CASSGGGGEQFF. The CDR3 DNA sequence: TGTGCCAGCAGCGGAGGGGGCGGTGAGCAGTTCTTC.

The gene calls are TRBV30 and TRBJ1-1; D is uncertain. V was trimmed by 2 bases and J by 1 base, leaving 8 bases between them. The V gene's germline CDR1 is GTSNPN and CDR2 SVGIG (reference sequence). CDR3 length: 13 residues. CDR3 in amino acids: CAWSYMENTEAFF. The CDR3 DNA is TGTGCCTGGAGTTACATGGAGAACACTGAAGCTTTCTTT.

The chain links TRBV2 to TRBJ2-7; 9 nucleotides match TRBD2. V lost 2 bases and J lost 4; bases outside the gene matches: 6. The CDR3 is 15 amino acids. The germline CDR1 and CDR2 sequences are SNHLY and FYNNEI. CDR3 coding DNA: TGTGCCAGCAGTGAAAGCCAAACTAGCGGGTACGAGCAGTACTTC. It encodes CASSESQTSGYEQYF.

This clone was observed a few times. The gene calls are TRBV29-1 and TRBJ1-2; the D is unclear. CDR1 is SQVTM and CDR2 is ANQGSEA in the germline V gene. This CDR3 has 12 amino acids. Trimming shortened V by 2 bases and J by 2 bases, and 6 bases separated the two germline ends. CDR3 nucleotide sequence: TGCAGCGTTGAATGGGCCAACTATGGCTACACCTTC. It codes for CSVEWANYGYTF.

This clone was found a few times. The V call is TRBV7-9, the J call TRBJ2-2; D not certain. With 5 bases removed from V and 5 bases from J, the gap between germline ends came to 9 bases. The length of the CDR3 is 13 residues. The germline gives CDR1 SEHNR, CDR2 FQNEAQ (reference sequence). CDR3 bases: TGTGCCAGCAGCGTTAGTAATACCGGGGAGCTGTTTTTT. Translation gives CASSVSNTGELFF.

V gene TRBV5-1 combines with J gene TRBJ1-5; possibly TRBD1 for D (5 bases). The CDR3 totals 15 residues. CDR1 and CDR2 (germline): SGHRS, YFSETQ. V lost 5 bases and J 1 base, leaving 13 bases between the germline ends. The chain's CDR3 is CASSRDGRSNQPQHF. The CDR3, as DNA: TGCGCCAGCAGTAGGGACGGTAGGAGCAATCAGCCCCAGCATTTT.

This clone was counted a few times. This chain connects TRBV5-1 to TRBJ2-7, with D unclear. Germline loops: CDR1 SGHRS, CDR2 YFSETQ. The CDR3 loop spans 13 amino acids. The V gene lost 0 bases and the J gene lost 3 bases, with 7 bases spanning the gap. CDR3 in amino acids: CASSLAPLYEQYF. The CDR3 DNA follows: TGCGCCAGCAGCTTGGCTCCACTCTACGAGCAGTACTTC.

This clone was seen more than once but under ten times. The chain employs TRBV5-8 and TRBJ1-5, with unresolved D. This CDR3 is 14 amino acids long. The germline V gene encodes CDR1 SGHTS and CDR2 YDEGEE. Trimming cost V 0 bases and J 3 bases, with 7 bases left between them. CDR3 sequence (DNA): TGTGCCAGCAGCTTGGGGGGATCCAATCAGCCCCAGCATTTT. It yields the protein CASSLGGSNQPQHF.

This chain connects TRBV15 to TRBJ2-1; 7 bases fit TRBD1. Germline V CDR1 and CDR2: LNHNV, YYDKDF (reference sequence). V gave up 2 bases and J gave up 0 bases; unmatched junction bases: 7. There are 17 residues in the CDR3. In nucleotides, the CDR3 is TGTGCCACCAGCAGATTGCCCAGGGGGAGCTCCTACAATGAGCAGTTCTTC. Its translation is CATSRLPRGSSYNEQFF.

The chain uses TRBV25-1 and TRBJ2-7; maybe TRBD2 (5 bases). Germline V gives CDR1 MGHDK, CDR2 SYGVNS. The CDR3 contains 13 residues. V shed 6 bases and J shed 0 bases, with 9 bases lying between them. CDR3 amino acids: CASSGEGSYEQYF. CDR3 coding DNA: TGTGCCAGCAGCGGCGAGGGCTCCTACGAGCAGTACTTC.

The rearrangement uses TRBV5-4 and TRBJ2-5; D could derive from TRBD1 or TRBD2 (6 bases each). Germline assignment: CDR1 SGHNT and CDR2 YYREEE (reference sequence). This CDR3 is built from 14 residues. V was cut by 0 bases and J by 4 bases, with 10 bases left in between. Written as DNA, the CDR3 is TGTGCCAGCAGCTTGGCCGGGGGCGTAGAGACCCAGTACTTC. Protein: CASSLAGGVETQYF.

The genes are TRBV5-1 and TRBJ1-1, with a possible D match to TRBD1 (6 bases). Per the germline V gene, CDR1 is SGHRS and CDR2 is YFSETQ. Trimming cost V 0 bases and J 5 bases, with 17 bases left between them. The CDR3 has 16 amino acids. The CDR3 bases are TGCGCCAGCAGCTTGGCACGACAAACAGGGAGAACTGAAGCTTTCTTT. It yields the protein CASSLARQTGRTEAFF.

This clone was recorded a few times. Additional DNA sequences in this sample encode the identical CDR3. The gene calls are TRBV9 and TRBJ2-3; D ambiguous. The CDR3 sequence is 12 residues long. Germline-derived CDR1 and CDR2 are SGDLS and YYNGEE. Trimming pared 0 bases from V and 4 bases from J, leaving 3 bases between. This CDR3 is CASSVDSDTQYF. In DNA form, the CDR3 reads TGTGCCAGCAGCGTAGATTCAGATACGCAGTATTTT. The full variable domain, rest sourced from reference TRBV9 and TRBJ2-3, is DSGVTQTPKHLITATGQRVTLRCSPRSGDLSVYWYQQSLDQGLQFLIQYYNGEERAKGNILERFSAQQFPDLHSELNLSSLELGDSALYFCASSVDSDTQYFGPGTRLTVL.